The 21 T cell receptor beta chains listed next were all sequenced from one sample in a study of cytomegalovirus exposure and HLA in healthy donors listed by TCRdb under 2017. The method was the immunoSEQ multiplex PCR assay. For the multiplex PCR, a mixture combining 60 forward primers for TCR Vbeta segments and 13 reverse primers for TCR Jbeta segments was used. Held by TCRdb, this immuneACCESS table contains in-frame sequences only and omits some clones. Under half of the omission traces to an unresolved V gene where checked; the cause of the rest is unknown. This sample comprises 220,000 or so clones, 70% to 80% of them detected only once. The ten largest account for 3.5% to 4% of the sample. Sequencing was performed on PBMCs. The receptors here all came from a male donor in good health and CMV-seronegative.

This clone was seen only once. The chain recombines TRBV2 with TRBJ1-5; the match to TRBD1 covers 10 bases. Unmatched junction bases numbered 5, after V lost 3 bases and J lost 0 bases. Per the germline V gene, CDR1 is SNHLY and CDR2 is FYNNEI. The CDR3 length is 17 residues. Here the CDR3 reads CASSDRDRGYSNQPQHF. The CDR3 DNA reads TGTGCCAGCAGTGATAGGGACAGGGGATATAGCAATCAGCCCCAGCATTTT.

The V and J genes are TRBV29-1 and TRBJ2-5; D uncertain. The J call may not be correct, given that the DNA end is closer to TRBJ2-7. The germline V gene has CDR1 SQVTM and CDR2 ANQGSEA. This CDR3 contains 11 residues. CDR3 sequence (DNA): TGCAGCGTTGAAACAGTCTACGAGCAGTACTTC. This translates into CSVETVYEQYF.

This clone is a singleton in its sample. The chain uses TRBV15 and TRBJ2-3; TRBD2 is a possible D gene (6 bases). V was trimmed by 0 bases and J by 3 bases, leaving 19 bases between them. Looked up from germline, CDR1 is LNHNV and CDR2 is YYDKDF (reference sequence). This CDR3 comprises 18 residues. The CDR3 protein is CATSRDAGTPGGTDTQYF. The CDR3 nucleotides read TGTGCCACCAGCAGAGATGCTGGGACTCCAGGTGGGACAGATACGCAGTATTTT.

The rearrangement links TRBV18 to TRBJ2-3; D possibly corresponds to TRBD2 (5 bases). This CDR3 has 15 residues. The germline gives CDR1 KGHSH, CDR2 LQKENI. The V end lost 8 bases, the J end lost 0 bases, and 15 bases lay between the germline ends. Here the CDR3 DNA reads TGTGCCAGCCAGCCGGGTACGGGGAGCACAGATACGCAGTATTTT. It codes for CASQPGTGSTDTQYF.

CDR3 nucleotide sequence: TGTGCCAGCACCCTTCGGGAGACCCAGTACTTC. It yields the protein CASTLRETQYF. The rearrangement joins TRBV2 to TRBJ2-5; D gene unclear. Trimming removed 7 bases at V and 5 bases at J, with 8 bases between. The CDR3 contains 11 residues. Germline V gene sequence: CDR1 SNHLY, CDR2 FYNNEI.

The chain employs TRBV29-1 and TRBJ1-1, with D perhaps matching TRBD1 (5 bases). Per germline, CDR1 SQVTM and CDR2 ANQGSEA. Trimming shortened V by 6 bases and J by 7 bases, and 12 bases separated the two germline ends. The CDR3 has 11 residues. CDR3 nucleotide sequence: TGCAGCGTAGAGTGGCAGGGTGAAGCTTTCTTT. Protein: CSVEWQGEAFF.

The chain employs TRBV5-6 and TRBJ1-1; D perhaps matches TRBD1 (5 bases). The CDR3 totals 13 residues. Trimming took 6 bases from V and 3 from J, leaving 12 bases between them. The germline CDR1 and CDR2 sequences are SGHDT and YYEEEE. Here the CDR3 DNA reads TGTGCCAGCACCTCAGGGCTGGACACTGAAGCTTTCTTT. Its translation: CASTSGLDTEAFF.

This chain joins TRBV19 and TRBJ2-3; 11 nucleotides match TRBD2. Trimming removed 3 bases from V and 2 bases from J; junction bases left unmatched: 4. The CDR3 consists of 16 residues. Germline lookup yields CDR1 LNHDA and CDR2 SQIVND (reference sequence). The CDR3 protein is CASSILAGGLTDTQYF. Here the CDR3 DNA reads TGTGCCAGTAGTATCCTAGCGGGAGGACTCACAGATACGCAGTATTTT.

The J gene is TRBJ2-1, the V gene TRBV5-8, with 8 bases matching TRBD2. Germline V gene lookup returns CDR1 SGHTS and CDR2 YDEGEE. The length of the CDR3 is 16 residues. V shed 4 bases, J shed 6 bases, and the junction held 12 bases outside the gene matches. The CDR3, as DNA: TGTGCCAGCAGCCGCTCGTGGGGCGGGAGGATCAATGAGCAGTTCTTC. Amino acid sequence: CASSRSWGGRINEQFF.

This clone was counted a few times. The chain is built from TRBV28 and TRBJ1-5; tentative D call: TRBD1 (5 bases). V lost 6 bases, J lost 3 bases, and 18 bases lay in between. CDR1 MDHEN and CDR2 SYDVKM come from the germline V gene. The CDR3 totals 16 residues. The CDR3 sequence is CASRGGGTGYNQPQHF. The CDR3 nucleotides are TGTGCCAGCAGGGGGGGAGGAACAGGATACAATCAGCCCCAGCATTTT.

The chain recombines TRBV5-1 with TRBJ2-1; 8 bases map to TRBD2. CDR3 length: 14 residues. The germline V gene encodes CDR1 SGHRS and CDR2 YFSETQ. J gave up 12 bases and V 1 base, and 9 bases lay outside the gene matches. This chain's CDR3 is CASSLSGSGVGQFF. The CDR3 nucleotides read TGCGCCAGCAGCTTGAGCGGGAGCGGGGTAGGGCAGTTCTTC.

The CDR3 region has the DNA TGTGCCAGCAGCTTAGAATACGGGGGTCAGGTGTCTGGCTACACCTTC. It specifies CASSLEYGGQVSGYTF. The chain is built from TRBV7-6 and TRBJ1-2; perhaps TRBD1 as D (5 bases). Trimming removed 1 base at V and 7 bases at J, with 19 bases between. Germline assignment: CDR1 SGHVS and CDR2 FNYEAQ. The CDR3 totals 16 residues.

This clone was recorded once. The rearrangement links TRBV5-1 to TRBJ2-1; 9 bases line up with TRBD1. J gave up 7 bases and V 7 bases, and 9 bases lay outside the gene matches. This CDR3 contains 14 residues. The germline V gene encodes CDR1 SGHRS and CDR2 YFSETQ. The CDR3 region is CASAKGQGGNEQFF. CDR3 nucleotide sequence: TGCGCCAGCGCAAAGGGACAGGGAGGGAATGAGCAGTTCTTC. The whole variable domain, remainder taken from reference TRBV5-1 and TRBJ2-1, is KAGVTQTPRYLIKTRGQQVTLSCSPISGHRSVSWYQQTPGQGLQFLFEYFSETQRNKGNFPGRFSGRQFSNSRSEMNVSTLELGDSALYLCASAKGQGGNEQFFGPGTRLTVL.

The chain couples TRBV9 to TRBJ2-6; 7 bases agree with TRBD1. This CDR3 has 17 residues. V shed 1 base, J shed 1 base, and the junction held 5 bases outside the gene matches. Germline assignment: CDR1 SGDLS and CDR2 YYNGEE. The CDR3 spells CASSVRDSLSGANVLTF. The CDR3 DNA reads TGTGCCAGCAGCGTACGGGACAGCTTATCTGGGGCCAACGTCCTGACTTTC.

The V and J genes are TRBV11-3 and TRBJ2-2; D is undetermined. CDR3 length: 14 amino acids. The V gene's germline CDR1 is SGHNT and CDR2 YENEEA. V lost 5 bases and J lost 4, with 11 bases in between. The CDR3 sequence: CASSEEPGTGELFF. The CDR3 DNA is TGTGCCAGCAGCGAAGAGCCGGGCACCGGGGAGCTGTTTTTT.

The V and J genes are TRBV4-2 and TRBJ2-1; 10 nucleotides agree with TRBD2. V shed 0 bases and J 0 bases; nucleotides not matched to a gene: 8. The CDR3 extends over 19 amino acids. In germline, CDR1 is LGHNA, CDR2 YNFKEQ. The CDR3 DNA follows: TGTGCCAGCAGCCAAGATTTGGGGTCTAGCGGGAGCTCCTACAATGAGCAGTTCTTC. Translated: CASSQDLGSSGSSYNEQFF.

CDR3 residues: CASTTTTYRQYF. The DNA for the CDR3 is TGTGCCAGCACCACTACCACCTATCGGCAGTACTTC. The gene calls are TRBV28 and TRBJ2-7; no firm D call. From germline, CDR1 is MDHEN and CDR2 SYDVKM. Trimming cost V 7 bases and J 9 bases, with 16 bases left between them. This CDR3 region has 12 residues.

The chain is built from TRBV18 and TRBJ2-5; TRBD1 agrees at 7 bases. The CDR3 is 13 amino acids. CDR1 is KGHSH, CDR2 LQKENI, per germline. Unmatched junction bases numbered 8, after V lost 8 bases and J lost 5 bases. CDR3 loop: CASGRQGGETQYF. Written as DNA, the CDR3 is TGTGCCAGCGGGCGACAGGGCGGGGAGACCCAGTACTTC. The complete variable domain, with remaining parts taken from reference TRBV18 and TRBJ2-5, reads NAGVMQNPRHLVRRRGQEARLRCSPMKGHSHVYWYRQLPEEGLKFMVYLQKENIIDESGMPKERFSAEFPKEGPSILRIQQVVRGDSAAYFCASGRQGGETQYFGPGTRLLVL.

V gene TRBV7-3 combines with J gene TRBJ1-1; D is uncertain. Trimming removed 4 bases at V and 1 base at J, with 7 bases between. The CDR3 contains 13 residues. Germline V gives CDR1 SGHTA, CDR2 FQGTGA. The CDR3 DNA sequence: TGTGCCAGCAGCTCACTTAGGAACACTGAAGCTTTCTTT. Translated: CASSSLRNTEAFF.

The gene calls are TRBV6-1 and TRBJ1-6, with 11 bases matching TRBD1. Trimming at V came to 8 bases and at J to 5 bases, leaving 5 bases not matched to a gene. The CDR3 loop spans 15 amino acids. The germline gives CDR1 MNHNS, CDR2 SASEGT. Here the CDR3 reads CASVRGQGDNSPLHF. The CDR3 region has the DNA TGTGCCAGCGTACGGGGACAGGGGGATAATTCACCCCTCCACTTT.

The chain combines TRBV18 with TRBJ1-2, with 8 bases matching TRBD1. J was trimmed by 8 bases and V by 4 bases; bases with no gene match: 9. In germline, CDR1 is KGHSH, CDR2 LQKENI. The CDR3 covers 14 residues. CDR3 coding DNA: TGTGCCAGCTCACGACAGGGGCAGCCTGAGGGCTACACCTTC. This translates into CASSRQGQPEGYTF.